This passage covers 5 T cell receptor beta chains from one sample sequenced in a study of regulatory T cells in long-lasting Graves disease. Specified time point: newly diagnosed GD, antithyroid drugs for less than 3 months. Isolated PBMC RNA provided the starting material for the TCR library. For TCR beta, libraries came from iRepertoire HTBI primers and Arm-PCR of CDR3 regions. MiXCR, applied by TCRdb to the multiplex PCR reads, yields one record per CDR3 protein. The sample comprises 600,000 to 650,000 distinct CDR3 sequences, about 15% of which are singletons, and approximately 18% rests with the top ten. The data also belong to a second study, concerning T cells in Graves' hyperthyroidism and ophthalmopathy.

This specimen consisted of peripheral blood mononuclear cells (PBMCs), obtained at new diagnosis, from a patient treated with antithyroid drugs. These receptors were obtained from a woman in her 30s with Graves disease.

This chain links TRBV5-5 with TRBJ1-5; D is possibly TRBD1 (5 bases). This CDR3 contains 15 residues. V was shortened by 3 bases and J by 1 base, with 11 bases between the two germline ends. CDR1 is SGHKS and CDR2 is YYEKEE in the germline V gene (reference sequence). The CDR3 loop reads CASSWQGNSNQPQHF. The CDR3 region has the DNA TGTGCCAGCAGCTGGCAGGGTAACAGCAATCAGCCCCAGCATTTT.

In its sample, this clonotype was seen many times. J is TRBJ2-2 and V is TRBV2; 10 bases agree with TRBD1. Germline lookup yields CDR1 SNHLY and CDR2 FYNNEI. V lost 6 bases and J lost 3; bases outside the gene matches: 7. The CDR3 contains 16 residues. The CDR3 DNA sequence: TGTGCCAGCAGAGAGGCGACAGGGGGCTACACCGGGGAGCTGTTTTTT. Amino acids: CASREATGGYTGELFF.

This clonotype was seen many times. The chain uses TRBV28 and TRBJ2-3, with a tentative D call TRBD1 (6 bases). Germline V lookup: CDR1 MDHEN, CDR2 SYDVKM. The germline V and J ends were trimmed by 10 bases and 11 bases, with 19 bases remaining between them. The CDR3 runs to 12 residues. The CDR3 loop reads CATLTTGKRQYF. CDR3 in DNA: TGTGCCACCCTGACGACAGGCAAAAGGCAGTATTTT.

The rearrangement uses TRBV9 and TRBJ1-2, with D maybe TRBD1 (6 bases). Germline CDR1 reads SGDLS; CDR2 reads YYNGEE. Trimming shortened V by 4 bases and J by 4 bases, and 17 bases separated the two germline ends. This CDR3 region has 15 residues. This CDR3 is CASSPQGGAPYGYTF. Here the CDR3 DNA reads TGTGCCAGCAGCCCACAGGGAGGGGCTCCCTATGGCTACACCTTC.

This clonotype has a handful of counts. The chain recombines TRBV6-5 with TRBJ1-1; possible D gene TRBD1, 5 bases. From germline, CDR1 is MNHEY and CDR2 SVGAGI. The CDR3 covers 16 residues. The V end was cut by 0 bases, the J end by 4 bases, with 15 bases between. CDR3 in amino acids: CASSYSRVRDATEAFF. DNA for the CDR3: TGTGCCAGCAGTTACTCGCGGGTCAGGGATGCCACTGAAGCTTTCTTT.